The T cell receptor (beta chain) under discussion was sequenced for a study of blood T cells in healthy people across ages (dated by TCRdb to the mid-2010s). Study-wide context: In model experiments, template switching captured about one uniquely barcoded TCR beta cDNA molecule for every two T cells. To track age-related changes in TCR beta repertoire diversity, the study relied on deep sequencing normalized with unique cDNA molecular identifiers. The study analyzed two additional independent replicas of 1 million unique cDNA reads from the same blood draw for two donors, one aged 18 to 29 and one aged 80 or older. Donors were grouped into four age groups: young (average 16 years), middle-aged (about 38), aged (over 55) and long-lived (about 89). Points the paper makes about the study in general: Because the CMV infection status of the donors was unknown, age-related changes in expanded clonotypes may potentially have been confounded. Because profiling used bulk unsorted PBMCs, naive and antigen-experienced compartments could not be compared conclusively. Compared with the aged group, the long-lived group had more naive CD4+ T cells, fewer expanded clones and increased TCR diversity, suggesting age selection. As age increased, observed TCR beta diversity per million T cells dropped in a roughly linear way, and a significant reduction was already evident by age 40. Estimates of total diversity based on one million sequenced T cells were regarded as lower bounds and as underestimates. Observed TCR beta diversity correlated strongly with the percentage of naive T cells measured by flow cytometry.

Systemically healthy Caucasian individuals from Russia, about 38 in total and aged roughly 6 to 100 years, were included as donors. About 9.1 milliliters of peripheral blood were collected from each donor into EDTA-treated Vacutainer tubes. Ficoll-Paque density-gradient centrifugation was used to isolate PBMCs, with at least 6.5 million per sample. Trizol reagent was used to extract total RNA from PBMCs, with at least 6 micrograms per sample. The percentages of naive CD45RAhigh/CD27high T cells were determined by flow cytometry on a PBMC aliquot from every donor. As regards this clonotype: What antigen it recognizes has not been identified. The input lacks base qualities; no much larger clone sits a single base away.

Preparation of the library involved 5' RACE. The sequencing machine was an Illumina HiSeq 2500. A second roughly 6 to 11 cycle PCR used a sample-barcoded 5' primer and a J-beta primer mix. A unique molecular identifier was introduced onto each TCR beta cDNA molecule by a template-switch 5' adaptor carrying 12 random nucleotides. Each sample yielded at least 2.5 million CDR3-containing paired-end reads. First-strand cDNA synthesis was performed from all RNA using the Mint cDNA synthesis kit, with priming by a TRBC-specific oligonucleotide. Following uracil-DNA glycosylase treatment, a first 18-cycle PCR with universal primers M1SS and BC2_uni_R was performed on all cDNA. From the authors' description of their analysis: Normalization of each sample was performed by random selection of 1 million high-quality reads, each carrying a distinct molecular identifier. Instead of being binned into consensus sequences, reads with shared molecular identifiers were discarded. MiTCR, set to a Q25 quality threshold and the strictest error-elimination algorithm, was used for CDR3 identification, clonotype clustering and error correction. A nonparametric unseen species model with Euler transformation was used to estimate a lower bound on total TCR beta diversity. The public reads were reprocessed in TCRdb via fastp at Q25 and MiXCR, keeping in-frame beta chains. Rows are unified per CDR3 protein, each entry keeping the most common DNA and genes. The V and J calls here are based on TCRdb, not the publication. Counted in this sample were about 930,000 distinct CDR3 sequences; almost 30% of them appeared once. Jointly, the top ten make up 10% of the sample.

From the cysteine up to the phenylalanine, the CDR3 has a length of 17 residues. The entry retains the CDR3 DNA only, 51 bases that are in frame from base 1. Sequences SGHTA (CDR1) and FQGNSA (CDR2) are obtained from the germline V gene. Cut back by 4 bases and 2 bases, the V and J ends lie 19 bases apart. The same sample was also used in a study of T cells of mothers and their children. As that second paper reports: Nine systemically healthy Caucasian individuals served as donors, namely three mothers together with their six children. cDNA synthesis consumed the entire amount of extracted RNA, loaded at 1.5 ug RNA in each 15 ul reaction. In the second PCR, the M1S primer introduced both the sample barcodes and 2-4 random nucleotides. Each mother yielded over 8.5 million TCR beta CDR3 reads and each child roughly 3.1 million reads. Thymic selection similarly shapes TCR recombination output in related and unrelated pairs, with minor effect from inherited differences. Normalized repertoire overlap was always found to be slightly, but never significantly, higher in related mother-child pairs than in unrelated mother-child pairs. Persistent microchimeric T cell clones were not detected, at a sensitivity of roughly 100 clones per million clonotypes. In the study, deep NGS was used to compare the TCR beta repertoires of mothers and children, and features distinguishing related mother-child pairs from unrelated individuals were sought. Mothers averaged roughly 40 +/- 4 years of age and children averaged approximately 12 +/- 4 years. Libraries were sequenced on Illumina HiSeq 2000 with 100+100 nt paired-end reads after adapter ligation with NEBNext reagents. To prevent cross-contamination, the mother and child libraries were prepared a month apart and were sequenced in separate runs. For each donor, between about 500,000 and 2,000,000 distinct TCR beta clonotypes were identified. Naive TCR beta clonotypes were estimated from low-frequency clonotypes matched to each donor's FACS-determined naive share, without sorting.

Here the chain combines TRBV7-2 and TRBJ2-3; TRBD2 is a possible D gene, resting on 6 matching bases. The sequencing input was blood. The sequence derives from a woman aged 40 to 50 in good health. The DNA sequence reads TGTGCCAGCAGCTCCGAGGACTACCTTGGGCCCACAGATACGCAGTATTTT. Its product reads: CASSSEDYLGPTDTQYF.